Described below is a single T cell receptor beta chain sequence and its context. This entry is derived from a study of blood T cell repertoires in COVID-19. For the study at large: Researchers got acute and convalescent COVID-19 samples from the United States, Italy and Spain. T cells, B-cell-depleted T cells, or PBMCs supplied cDNA or gDNA.

Per germline, CDR1 MNHEY and CDR2 SMNVEV (reference sequence). This CDR3 is built from 14 residues. V dropped 6 bases and J dropped 5 bases, with 13 bases sitting between them. Methods used by the authors: Reference gene primer amplification in the assay estimated nucleated cell counts. Data came from immunoSEQ multiplex PCR; TCRdb stores just in-frame clones and leaves some out. The DNA was the basis for D and trimming; V, J and clone size are from that table. The sample has 150,000 to 200,000 clones, 90% seen once; the top ten hold 0.5% to 0.55%. Sequencing input: peripheral blood. This clonotype was obtained from a man between 50 and 59 years old with acute or convalescent COVID-19. This chain uses TRBV27 with TRBJ2-2; D remains unclear. This CDR3 is CASSSTGVTGELFF. Here the CDR3 DNA reads TGTGCCAGCAGCTCTACCGGTGTTACCGGGGAGCTGTTTTTT.